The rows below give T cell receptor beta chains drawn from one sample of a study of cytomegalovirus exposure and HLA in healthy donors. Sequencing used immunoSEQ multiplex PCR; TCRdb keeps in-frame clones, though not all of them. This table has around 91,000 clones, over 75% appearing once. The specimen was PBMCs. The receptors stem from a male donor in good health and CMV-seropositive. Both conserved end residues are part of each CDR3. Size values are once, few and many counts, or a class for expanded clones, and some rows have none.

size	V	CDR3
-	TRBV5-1	CASSPTQAPGTSGRDREQYF
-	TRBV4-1	CASSQELGQGREKLFF
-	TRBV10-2	CASSEPGLGPYEQYF
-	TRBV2	CASSAGGPYNSPLHF
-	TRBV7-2	CASRTENQETQYF
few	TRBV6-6	CASSPASRGYTF
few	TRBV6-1	CASSVVLGRTGDNEQFF
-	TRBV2	CASSDTGPGAYNSPLHF
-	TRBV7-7	CASSLASGGQETQHF
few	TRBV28	CASSQGGQSNQPQHF
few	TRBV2	CASSGQGLTTEAFF
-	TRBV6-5	CASSWEGYTF
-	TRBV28	CASSTGTLYGYTF
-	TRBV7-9	CASSLSGYEQFF
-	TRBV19	CASSRRGGTGSREQYF
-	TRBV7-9	CASSFGGGEKLFF
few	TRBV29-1	CSVEDSWGQGEETQYF
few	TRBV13	CASSLQGAFSQPQHF
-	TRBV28	CASSIPGYEQYF
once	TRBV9	CAGSPNPGRTGGPQQFF
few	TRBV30	CAREGSMNTEAFF
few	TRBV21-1	CASSKKEMGLAETQYF
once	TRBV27	CASSPGTGLNTEAFF
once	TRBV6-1	CASTWTGGGYEQYF
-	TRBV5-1	CASSLVRRGNEQFF
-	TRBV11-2	CASSLVLAGWSF
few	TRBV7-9	CASSLAGGGETQYF
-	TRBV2	CASSAFTSGNTDTQYF
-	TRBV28	CASSPTDKDGYTF
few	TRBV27	CASTGAGGAVGYTF
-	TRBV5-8	CASSATRASNQPQHF
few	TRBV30	CAWSSHDRDDQPQHF
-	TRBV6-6	CASSFDRGNEKLFF
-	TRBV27	CASSFLSSGEKLFF
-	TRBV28	CASSLIDRDNTEAFF
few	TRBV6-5	CASSRGTPQNYEQYF
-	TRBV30	CAWGQGLRGEQYF
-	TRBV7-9	CASAFSNTEAFF
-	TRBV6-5	CASSLRASGPYEQYF
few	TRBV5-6	CASSLIGGELFF
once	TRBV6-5	CASSPDRVKNIQYF
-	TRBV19	CASSILVPQGHQPQHF
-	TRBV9	CASGTGGTNTIYF
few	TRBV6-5	CASSYGRDNQPQHF
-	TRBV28	CASIPSRTGSSPLHF
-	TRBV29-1	CSVDSTGDTEAFF
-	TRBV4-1	CASSQVLVSSPPQHF
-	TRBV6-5	CASSRDNSYNSPLHF
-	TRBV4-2	CASSQDIARISEQYF
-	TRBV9	CASSTTPFSYNEQFF
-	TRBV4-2	CASSQGDGKRGPGELFF
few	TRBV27	CASSSGQLNTGELFF
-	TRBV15	CATSRDGDWASEQFF
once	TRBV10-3	CAIGPGLGQLNEQFF
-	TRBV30	CAWSVQGSGETQYF
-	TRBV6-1	CASSQTGVGELFF
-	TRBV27	CASSLYWAQANYGYTF
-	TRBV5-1	CASTGIAGGPAETQYF
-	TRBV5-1	CASSLSAGGNQPQHF
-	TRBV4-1	CASRREDRASYEQYF